This T cell receptor beta chain comes out of a study of regulatory T cells in long-lasting Graves disease. Across the study: More than 5 years of antithyroid drugs with positive TSH receptor antibodies defined persistent Graves' disease.

With iRepertoire HTBI primers and Arm-PCR of CDR3 regions, TCR beta libraries were built. Original data processing: Taken together, the samples had 62 TRBV and more than 12 TRBJ segments identified. TCRdb re-derived calls from the multiplex PCR reads in MiXCR, one entry per CDR3 protein. These V and J calls are TCRdb output, not the study's own analysis. The sample lists about 660,000 distinct CDR3 sequences, 25% to 35% occurring once. In regard to this clonotype: Its target is unknown.

Study-level results: Tissue studied was limited to peripheral blood, excluding thyroid tissue.

As to time point: persistent/refractory GD, antithyroid drugs over 5 years with positive TRAb. From RNA extracted from PBMCs, the TCR library was made. Here the sequenced sample was peripheral blood mononuclear cells (PBMCs), taken when the disease was refractory, from a patient treated with antithyroid drugs. This sequence was found in a female donor with Graves disease.

The CDR3 bases are TGTGCCAGCAGTAACGGGGGGGGCGGAGCTCAGCCCCAGCATTTT. This codes for CASSNGGGGAQPQHF. The rearrangement joins TRBV7-2 to TRBJ1-5; the D gene is possibly TRBD1 (6 bases). Trimming removed 6 bases at V and 6 bases at J, with 18 bases between. Per germline, CDR1 SGHTA and CDR2 FQGNSA. There are 15 residues in the CDR3.